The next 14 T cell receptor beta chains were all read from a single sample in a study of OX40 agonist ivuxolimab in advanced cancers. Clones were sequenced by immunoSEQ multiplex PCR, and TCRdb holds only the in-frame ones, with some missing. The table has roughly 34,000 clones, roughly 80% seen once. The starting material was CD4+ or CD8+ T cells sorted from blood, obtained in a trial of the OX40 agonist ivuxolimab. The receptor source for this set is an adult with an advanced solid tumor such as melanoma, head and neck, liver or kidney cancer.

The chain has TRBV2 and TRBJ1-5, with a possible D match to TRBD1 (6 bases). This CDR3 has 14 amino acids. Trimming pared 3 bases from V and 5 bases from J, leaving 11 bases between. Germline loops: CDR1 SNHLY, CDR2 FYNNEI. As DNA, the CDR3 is TGTGCCAGCAGTGAGGGGGGGGGCTATCAGCCCCAGCATTTT. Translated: CASSEGGGYQPQHF.

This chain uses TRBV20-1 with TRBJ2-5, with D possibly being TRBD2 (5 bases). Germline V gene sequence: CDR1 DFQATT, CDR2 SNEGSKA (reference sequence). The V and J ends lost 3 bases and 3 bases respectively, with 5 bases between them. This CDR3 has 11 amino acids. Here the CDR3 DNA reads TGCAGTGCTAGCGGGAAAGAGACCCAGTACTTC. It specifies CSASGKETQYF.

This CDR3 is CASSQSEVLAADTQYF. The CDR3 DNA follows: TGTGCCAGCAGCCAAAGTGAAGTTCTAGCGGCAGATACGCAGTATTTT. This chain joins TRBV14 and TRBJ2-3; 7 bases fit TRBD2. Looked up from germline, CDR1 is SGHDN and CDR2 is FVKESK. V lost 2 bases to trimming and J lost 4 bases; unmatched junction nucleotides: 9. The CDR3 is 16 residues long.

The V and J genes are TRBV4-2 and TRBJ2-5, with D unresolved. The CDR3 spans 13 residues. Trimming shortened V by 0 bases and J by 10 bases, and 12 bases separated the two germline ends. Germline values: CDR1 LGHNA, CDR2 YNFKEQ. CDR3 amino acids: CASSQEIGPGQYF. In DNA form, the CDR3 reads TGTGCCAGCAGCCAAGAGATAGGACCAGGCCAGTACTTC.

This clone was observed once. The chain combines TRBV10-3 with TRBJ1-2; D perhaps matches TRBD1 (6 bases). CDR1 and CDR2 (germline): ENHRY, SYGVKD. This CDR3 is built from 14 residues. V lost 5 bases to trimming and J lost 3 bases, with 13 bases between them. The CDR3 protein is CAISRGAGDYGYTF. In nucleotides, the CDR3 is TGTGCCATCAGTAGGGGGGCAGGCGACTATGGCTACACCTTC.

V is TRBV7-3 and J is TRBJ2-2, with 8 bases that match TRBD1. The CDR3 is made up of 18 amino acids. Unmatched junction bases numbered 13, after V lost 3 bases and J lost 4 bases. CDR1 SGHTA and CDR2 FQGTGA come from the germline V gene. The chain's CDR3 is CASSFAPIQGASTGELFF. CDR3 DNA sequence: TGTGCCAGCAGCTTCGCTCCCATCCAGGGGGCGAGCACCGGGGAGCTGTTTTTT.

The CDR3 loop is CASSPQGPRGREQYF. CDR3 nucleotides: TGTGCCAGCAGCCCCCAGGGGCCCAGAGGTCGCGAGCAGTACTTC. The rearrangement joins TRBV7-9 to TRBJ2-7; maybe TRBD1 (6 bases). From germline, CDR1 is SEHNR and CDR2 FQNEAQ (reference sequence). The CDR3 length is 15 residues. Trimming took 5 bases from V and 6 from J, leaving 20 bases between them.

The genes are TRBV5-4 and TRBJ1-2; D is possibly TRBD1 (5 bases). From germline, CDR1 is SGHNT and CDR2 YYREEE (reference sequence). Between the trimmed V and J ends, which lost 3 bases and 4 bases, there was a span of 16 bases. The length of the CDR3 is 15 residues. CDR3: CASSSVKGLLYGYTF. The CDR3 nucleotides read TGTGCCAGCAGCTCCGTGAAGGGGCTCCTCTATGGCTACACCTTC. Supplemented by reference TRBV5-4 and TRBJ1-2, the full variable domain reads ETGVTQSPTHLIKTRGQQVTLRCSSQSGHNTVSWYQQALGQGPQFIFQYYREEENGRGNFPPRFSGLQFPNYSSELNVNALELDDSALYLCASSSVKGLLYGYTFGSGTRLTVV.

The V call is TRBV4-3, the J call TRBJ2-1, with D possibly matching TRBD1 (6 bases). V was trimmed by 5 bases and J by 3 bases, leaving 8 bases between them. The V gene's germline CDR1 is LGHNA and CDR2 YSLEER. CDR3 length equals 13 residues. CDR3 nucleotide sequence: TGCGCCAGCAGCAAGGGACACTACAATGAGCAGTTCTTC. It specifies CASSKGHYNEQFF.

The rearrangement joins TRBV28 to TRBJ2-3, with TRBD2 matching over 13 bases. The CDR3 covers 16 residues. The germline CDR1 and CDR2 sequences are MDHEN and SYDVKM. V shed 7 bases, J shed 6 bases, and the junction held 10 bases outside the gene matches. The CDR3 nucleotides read TGTGCCAGCACCCATCTACTAGCGGGGGGGCGGGATACGCAGTATTTT. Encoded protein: CASTHLLAGGRDTQYF.

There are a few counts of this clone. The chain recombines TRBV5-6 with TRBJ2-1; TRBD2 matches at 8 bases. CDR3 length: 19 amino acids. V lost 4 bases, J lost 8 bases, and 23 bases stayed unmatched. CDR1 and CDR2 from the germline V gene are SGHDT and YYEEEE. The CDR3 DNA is TGTGCCAGCAGCAATAGGCGACTAGCGTGGAAACGGGGCGGGGATGAGCAGTTCTTC. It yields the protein CASSNRRLAWKRGGDEQFF.

This CDR3 is CSVVIGQGHGGYTF. In nucleotides, the CDR3 is TGCAGCGTTGTTATCGGACAGGGTCATGGAGGCTACACCTTC. The chain joins TRBV29-1 to TRBJ1-2, with TRBD1 matching over 8 bases. CDR1 is SQVTM, CDR2 ANQGSEA, per germline. The CDR3 runs to 14 residues. V shed 4 bases and J 8 bases; nucleotides not matched to a gene: 12.

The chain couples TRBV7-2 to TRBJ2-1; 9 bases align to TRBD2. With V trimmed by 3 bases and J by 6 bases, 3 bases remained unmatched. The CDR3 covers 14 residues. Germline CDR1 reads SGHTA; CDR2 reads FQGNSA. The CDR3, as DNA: TGTGCCAGCAGCTTGGGACTAGCCGCCAATGAGCAGTTCTTC. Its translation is CASSLGLAANEQFF. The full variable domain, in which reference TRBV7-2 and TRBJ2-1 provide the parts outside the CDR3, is GAGVSQSPSNKVTEKGKDVELRCDPISGHTALYWYRQSLGQGLEFLIYFQGNSAPDKSGLPSDRFSAERTGGSVSTLTIQRTQQEDSAVYLCASSLGLAANEQFFGPGTRLTVL.

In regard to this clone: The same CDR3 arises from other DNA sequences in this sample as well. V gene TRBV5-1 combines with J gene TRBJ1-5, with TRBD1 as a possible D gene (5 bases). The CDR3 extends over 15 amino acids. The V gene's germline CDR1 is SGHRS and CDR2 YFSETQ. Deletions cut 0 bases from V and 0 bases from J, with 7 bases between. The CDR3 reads CASSLEGYSNQPQHF. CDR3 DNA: TGCGCCAGCAGCTTGGAGGGGTATAGCAATCAGCCCCAGCATTTT.